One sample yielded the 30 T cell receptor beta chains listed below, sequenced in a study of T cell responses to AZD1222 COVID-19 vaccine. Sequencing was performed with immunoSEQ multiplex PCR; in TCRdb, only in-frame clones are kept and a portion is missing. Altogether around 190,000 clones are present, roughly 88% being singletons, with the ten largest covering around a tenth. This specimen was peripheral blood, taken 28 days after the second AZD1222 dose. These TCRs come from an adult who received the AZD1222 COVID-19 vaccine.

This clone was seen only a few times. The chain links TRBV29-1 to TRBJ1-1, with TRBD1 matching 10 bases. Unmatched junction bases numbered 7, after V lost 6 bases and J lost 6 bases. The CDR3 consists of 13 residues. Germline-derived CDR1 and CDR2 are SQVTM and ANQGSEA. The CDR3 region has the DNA TGCAGCGTCCACTGGACAGGGGGATCTGAAGCTTTCTTT. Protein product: CSVHWTGGSEAFF.

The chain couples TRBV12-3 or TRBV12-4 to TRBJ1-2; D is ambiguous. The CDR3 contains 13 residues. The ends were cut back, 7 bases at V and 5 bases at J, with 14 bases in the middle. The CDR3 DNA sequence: TGTGCCAGCACCGCCGGACGGGTTTATGGCTACACCTTC. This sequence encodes CASTAGRVYGYTF.

CDR3: CASSIEGQGGQDTQYF. CDR3 bases: TGTGCCAGTAGTATAGAGGGCCAGGGAGGCCAAGATACGCAGTATTTT. This chain links TRBV19 with TRBJ2-3; D perhaps matches TRBD2 (6 bases). The V gene lost 0 bases and the J gene lost 5 bases, with 15 bases spanning the gap. CDR3 length equals 16 residues. The V gene's germline CDR1 is LNHDA and CDR2 SQIVND (reference sequence).

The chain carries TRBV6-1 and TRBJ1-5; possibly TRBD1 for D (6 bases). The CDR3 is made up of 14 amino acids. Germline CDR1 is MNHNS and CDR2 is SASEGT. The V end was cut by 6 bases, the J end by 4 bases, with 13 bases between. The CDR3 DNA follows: TGTGCCAGCAGGGTTACAGGGAGTAATCAGCCCCAGCATTTT. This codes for CASRVTGSNQPQHF.

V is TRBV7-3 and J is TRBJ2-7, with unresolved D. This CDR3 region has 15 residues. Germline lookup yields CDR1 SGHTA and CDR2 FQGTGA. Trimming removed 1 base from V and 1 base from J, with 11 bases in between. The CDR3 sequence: CASSLSRAGSYEQYF. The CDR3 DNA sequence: TGTGCCAGCAGCTTAAGCCGAGCCGGATCCTACGAGCAGTACTTC.

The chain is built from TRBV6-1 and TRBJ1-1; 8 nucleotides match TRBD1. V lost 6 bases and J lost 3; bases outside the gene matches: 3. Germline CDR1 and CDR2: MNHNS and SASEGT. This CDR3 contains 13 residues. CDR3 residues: CASRPTGDTEAFF. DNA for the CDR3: TGTGCCAGCAGACCGACAGGGGACACTGAAGCTTTCTTT.

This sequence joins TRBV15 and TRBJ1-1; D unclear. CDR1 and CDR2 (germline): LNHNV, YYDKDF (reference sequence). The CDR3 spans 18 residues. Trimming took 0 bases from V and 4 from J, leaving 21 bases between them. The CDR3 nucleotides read TGTGCCACCAGCAGAGATGGTTTATCAGGCGGGCAGATCACTGAAGCTTTCTTT. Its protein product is CATSRDGLSGGQITEAFF.

The CDR3 coding sequence is TGTGCCAGCAGCTTCAGAGGGGAAGAGACCCAGTACTTC. Translating it yields CASSFRGEETQYF. The chain links TRBV9 to TRBJ2-5; D tentatively reads TRBD1 or TRBD2 (5 bases each). V lost 4 bases and J 3 bases, leaving 10 bases between the germline ends. Germline CDR1 and CDR2: SGDLS and YYNGEE. This CDR3 contains 13 residues.

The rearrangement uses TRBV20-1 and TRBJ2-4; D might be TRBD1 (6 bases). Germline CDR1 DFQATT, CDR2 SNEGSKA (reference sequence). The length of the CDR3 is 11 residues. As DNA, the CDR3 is TGCAGGAGGGGGGCCAAAAACATTCAGTACTTC. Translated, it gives CRRGAKNIQYF.

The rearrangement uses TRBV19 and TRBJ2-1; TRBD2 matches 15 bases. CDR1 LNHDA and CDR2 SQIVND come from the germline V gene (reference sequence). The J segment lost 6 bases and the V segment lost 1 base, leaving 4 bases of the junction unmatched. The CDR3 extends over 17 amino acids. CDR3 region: CASSIGMGLAGGNEQFF. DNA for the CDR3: TGTGCCAGTAGTATAGGTATGGGACTAGCGGGGGGCAATGAGCAGTTCTTC.

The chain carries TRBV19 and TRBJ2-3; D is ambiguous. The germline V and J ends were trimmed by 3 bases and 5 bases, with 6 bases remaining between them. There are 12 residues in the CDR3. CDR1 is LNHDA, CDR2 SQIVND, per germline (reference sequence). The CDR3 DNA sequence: TGTGCCAGTAGTATTAGCCGAGATACGCAGTATTTT. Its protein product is CASSISRDTQYF.

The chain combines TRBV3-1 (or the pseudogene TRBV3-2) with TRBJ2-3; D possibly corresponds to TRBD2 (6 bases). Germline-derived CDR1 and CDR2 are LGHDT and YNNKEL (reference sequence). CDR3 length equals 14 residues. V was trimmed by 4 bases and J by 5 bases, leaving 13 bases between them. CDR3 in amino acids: CASSREALVDTQYF. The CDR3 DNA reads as TGTGCCAGCAGCCGGGAGGCTCTGGTAGATACGCAGTATTTT.

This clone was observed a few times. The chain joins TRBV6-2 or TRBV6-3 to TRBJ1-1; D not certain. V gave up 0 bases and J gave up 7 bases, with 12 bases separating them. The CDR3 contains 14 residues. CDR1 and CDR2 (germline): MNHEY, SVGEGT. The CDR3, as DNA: TGTGCCAGCAGTTACTCGGGTGGGTACGGTGAAGCTTTCTTT. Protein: CASSYSGGYGEAFF.

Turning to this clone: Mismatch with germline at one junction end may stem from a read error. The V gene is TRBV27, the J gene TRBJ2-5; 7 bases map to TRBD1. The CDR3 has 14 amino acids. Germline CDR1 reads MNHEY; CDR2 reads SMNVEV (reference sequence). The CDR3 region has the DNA TGTGCCAGCAGTTCCCCGACAGGGCAAGGGACCCAGTACTTC. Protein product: CASSSPTGQGTQYF.

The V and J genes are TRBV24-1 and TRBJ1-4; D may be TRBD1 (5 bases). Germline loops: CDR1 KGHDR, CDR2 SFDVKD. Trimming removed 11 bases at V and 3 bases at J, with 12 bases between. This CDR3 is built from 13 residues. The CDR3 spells CASQGWANEKLFF. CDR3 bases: TGTGCCAGCCAGGGTTGGGCTAATGAAAAACTGTTTTTT.

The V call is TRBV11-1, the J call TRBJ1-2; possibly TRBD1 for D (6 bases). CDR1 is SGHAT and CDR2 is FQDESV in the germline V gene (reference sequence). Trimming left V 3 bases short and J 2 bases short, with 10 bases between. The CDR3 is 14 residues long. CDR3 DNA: TGTGCCAGCAGCTTTTCCACAGGGAACTATGGCTACACCTTC. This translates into CASSFSTGNYGYTF.

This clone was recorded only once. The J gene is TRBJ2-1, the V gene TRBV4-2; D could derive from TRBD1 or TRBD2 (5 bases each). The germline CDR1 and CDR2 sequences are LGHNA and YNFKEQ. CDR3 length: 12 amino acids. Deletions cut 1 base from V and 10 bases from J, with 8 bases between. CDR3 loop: CASSQGEGEQFF. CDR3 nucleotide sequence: TGTGCCAGCAGCCAAGGCGAGGGGGAGCAGTTCTTC.

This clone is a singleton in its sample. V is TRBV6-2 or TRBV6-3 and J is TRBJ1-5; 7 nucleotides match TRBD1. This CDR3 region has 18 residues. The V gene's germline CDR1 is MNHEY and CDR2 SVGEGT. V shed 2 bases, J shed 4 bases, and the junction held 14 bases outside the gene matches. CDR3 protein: CASSYGLRQGERNQPQHF. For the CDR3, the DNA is TGTGCCAGCAGTTACGGTTTAAGACAGGGAGAAAGGAATCAGCCCCAGCATTTT.

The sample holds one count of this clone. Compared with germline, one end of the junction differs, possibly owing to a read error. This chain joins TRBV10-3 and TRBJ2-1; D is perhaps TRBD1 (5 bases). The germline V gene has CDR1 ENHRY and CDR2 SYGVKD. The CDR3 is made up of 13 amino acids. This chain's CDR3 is CAISALQDNEQFF. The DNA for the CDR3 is TGTGCCATAAGTGCTCTACAGGATAATGAGCAGTTCTTC.

CDR3 DNA sequence: TGTGCCAGCTCCAACTCTCCCCCTAGTTACTCCGAGCAGTACTTC. It specifies CASSNSPPSYSEQYF. The gene calls are TRBV6-5 and TRBJ2-7; D not resolved. The CDR3 has 15 residues. With 8 bases removed from V and 6 bases from J, the gap between germline ends came to 23 bases. CDR1 and CDR2 (germline): MNHEY, SVGAGI.

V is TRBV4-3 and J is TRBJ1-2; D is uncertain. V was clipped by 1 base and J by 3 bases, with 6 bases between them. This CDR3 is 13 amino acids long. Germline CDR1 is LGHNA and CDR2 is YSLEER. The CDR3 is CASSQVGYYGYTF. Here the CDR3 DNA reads TGCGCCAGCAGCCAAGTTGGATACTATGGCTACACCTTC.

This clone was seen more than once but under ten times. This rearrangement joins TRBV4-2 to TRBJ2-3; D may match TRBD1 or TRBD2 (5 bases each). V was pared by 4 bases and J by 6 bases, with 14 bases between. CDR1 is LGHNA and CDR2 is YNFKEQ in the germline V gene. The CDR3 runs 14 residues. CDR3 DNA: TGTGCCAGCAGCCCCGGGGACGGCGGGGATACGCAGTATTTT. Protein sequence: CASSPGDGGDTQYF.

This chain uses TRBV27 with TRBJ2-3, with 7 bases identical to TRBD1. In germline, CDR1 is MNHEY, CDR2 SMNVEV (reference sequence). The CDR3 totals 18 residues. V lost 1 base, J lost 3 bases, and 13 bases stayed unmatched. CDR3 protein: CASSLLGAGTAVTDTQYF. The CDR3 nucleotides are TGTGCCAGCAGTTTATTAGGGGCTGGGACAGCCGTTACAGATACGCAGTATTTT.

CDR3 coding DNA: TGTGCCACCAGTGATAGCGCGGTTAGCACAGATACGCAGTATTTT. Amino acid sequence: CATSDSAVSTDTQYF. The chain uses TRBV24-1 and TRBJ2-3; D remains unclear. Germline-derived CDR1 and CDR2 are KGHDR and SFDVKD. Trimming removed 3 bases at V and 0 bases at J, with 9 bases between. The CDR3 runs 15 residues.

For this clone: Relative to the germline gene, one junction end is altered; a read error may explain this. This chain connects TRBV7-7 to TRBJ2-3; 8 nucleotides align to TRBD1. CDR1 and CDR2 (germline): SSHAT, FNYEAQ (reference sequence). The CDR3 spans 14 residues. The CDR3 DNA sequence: TGTGCTAGCAGCTTAGGACAGGGCCGAGATACGCAGTATTTT. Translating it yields CASSLGQGRDTQYF. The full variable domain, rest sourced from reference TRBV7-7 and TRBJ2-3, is GAGVSQSPRYKVTKRGQDVTLRCDPISSHATLYWYQQALGQGPEFLTYFNYEAQPDKSGLPSDRFSAERPEGSISTLTIQRTEQRDSAMYRCASSLGQGRDTQYFGPGTRLTVL.

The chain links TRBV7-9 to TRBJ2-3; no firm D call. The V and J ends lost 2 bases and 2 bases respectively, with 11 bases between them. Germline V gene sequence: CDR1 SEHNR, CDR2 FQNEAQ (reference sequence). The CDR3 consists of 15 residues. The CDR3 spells CASSLSPHVTDTQYF. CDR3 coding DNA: TGTGCCAGCAGCTTATCTCCCCACGTCACAGATACGCAGTATTTT.

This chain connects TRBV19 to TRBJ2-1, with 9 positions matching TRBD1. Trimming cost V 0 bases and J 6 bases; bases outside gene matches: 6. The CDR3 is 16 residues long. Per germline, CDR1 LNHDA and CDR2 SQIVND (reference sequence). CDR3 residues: CASSIDDRGVVNEQFF. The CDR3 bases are TGTGCCAGTAGTATAGATGACAGGGGGGTAGTCAATGAGCAGTTCTTC.

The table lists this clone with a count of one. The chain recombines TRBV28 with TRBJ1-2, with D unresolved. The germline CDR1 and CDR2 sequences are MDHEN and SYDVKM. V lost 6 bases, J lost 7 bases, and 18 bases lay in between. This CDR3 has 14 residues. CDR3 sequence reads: CASSPPTGISGYTF. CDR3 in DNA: TGTGCCAGCAGCCCGCCGACTGGTATAAGTGGCTACACCTTC.

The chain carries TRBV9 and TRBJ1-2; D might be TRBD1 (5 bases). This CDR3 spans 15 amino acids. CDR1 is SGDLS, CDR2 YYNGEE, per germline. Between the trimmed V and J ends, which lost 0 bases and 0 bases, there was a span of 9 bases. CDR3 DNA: TGTGCCAGCAGCGTAGGAGAGACAGCTAACTATGGCTACACCTTC. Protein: CASSVGETANYGYTF.

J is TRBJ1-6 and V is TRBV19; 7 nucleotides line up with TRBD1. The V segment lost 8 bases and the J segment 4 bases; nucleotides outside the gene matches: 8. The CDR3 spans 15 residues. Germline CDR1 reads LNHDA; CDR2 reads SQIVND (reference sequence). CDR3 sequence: CASGGGRGYNSPLHF. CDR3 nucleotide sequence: TGTGCCAGTGGAGGGGGCAGGGGATATAATTCACCCCTCCACTTT.